The sample holds a few counts of the clone carrying this T cell receptor beta chain. Its antigen is not identified. This sample stems from a study of vaccination and CD4 T cells after COVID-19. Study as a whole: Researchers treated control cultures with a CEFX pool, an HIV-1 Nef pool, or no peptide.

Time point here: late sampling 161 to 241 days after vaccination in three convalescent patients. Treatment here: approximately nine-day PBMC culture with coronavirus spike peptide pools or control peptides (ViraFEST assay). An Oncomine TCR Beta short-read assay was used to sequence the DNA from cultured CD4+ T cells. TCRdb called the PCR reads again in MiXCR, with one record for every CDR3 protein. The sample carries under 20,000 distinct CDR3 sequences, around 40% recorded once. Trimming stripped 1 base from V and 13 bases from J, with 17 bases between. The CDR3 covers 14 residues. Germline CDR1 SEHNR, CDR2 FQNEAQ (reference sequence).

The input for sequencing was CD4+ T cells from blood, cultured in vitro, taken about 7 months after SARS-CoV-2 vaccination. This receptor was taken from a human donor who had recovered from COVID-19. The chain has TRBV7-9 and TRBJ2-1; no clear D gene. This CDR3 is CASSLVLDTEPQFF. CDR3 DNA: TGTGCCAGCAGCTTAGTGCTAGATACGGAGCCCCAGTTCTTC.